Listed below are T cell receptor beta chains from one sample, sequenced in a study of human CD8 memory T cell subsets. TCRdb reanalyzed the 5' RACE reads and collapses them to one entry per CDR3 protein, without DNA. This repertoire comprises 9,500 to 12,000 distinct CDR3 sequences; its ten largest clones make up roughly 20%. Sequenced: CD8+ T cells from PBMCs. The receptors were gathered from a human donor in good health. Both conserved end residues are part of each CDR3. Only part of the rows carry a size: once, few, many, or a class if the clone is expanded.

j_call v_call clone_size cdr3_aa
TRBJ2-4 TRBV7-8 - CASSMGKNIQYF
TRBJ2-1 TRBV10-3 - CAIGRGDDSYNEQFF
TRBJ2-2 TRBV7-9 - CASSSPRNTGELFF
TRBJ1-1 TRBV27 - CASSTGNTEAFF
TRBJ1-1 TRBV10-2 - CASSEYGFNTEAFF
TRBJ1-1 TRBV7-9 - CASSETAGRTEAFF
TRBJ2-5 TRBV11-2 - CASSYLTGAPGETQYF
TRBJ2-3 TRBV7-3 - CASSRELAGGDDTQYF
TRBJ2-2 TRBV27 - CASSPARGNTGELFF
TRBJ1-2 TRBV29-1 medium-sized CSVDRDRFNYGYTF
TRBJ2-5 TRBV7-8 - CASSLGGLAGAETQYF
TRBJ2-4 TRBV6-1 - CGSRPRNGRYF
TRBJ2-1 TRBV5-1 - CASSLEGSEQFF
TRBJ2-1 TRBV15 - CATSRDRGASNEQFF
TRBJ2-5 TRBV2 - CASTVLTGAGPVETQYF
TRBJ2-1 TRBV30 - CAWSALADSLYNEQFF
TRBJ1-1 TRBV19 - CASSLSWGRDEAFF
TRBJ2-1 TRBV28 - CASSLDNSYNEQFF
TRBJ2-5 TRBV29-1 - CSVTVSDRMEETQYF
TRBJ2-7 TRBV12-3/TRBV12-4 - CASMADRGHEGQYF
TRBJ1-2 TRBV7-8 - CASSSKTGRDGYTF
TRBJ2-1 TRBV10-3 - CAAHGTSGDNEQFF
TRBJ2-3 TRBV7-2 - CASSPLSGGTDTQYF
TRBJ2-5 TRBV29-1 - CSVVSPGPIQETQYF
TRBJ1-6 TRBV7-2 - CASREEPGHYNSPLHF
TRBJ1-1 TRBV12-2 medium-sized CASRSLFWVTEAFF
TRBJ1-4 TRBV15 medium-sized CATSREDEKLFF
TRBJ2-1 TRBV28 - CASSPITNEQFF
TRBJ1-1 TRBV7-9 medium-sized CASSLGGPDGEAFF
TRBJ2-7 TRBV9 - CASSVKEGRGEQYF
TRBJ1-1 TRBV5-1 - CASSENTEAFF
TRBJ2-3 TRBV28 - CASEAFSTDTQYF
TRBJ1-2 TRBV12-3/TRBV12-4 - CASRSDRDINYGYTF
TRBJ2-1 TRBV4-1 - CASQDYNEQFF
TRBJ1-1 TRBV7-8 medium-sized CASSSNRFGGMNTEAFF
TRBJ2-2 TRBV12-3/TRBV12-4 - CASRSTGNTGELFF
TRBJ1-6 TRBV14 - CASSQAASLLRAWTPLHF
TRBJ1-1 TRBV28 medium-sized CARSNSRVKGTEAFF
TRBJ2-1 TRBV14 - CASSQASGRRRNEQFF
TRBJ1-1 TRBV28 - CASTDQGPEAFF
TRBJ2-7 TRBV4-3 - CASSQAPSGVSYEQYF
TRBJ1-2 TRBV13 - CASSLEGRDGYTF
TRBJ2-7 TRBV13 - CASSGTTGLQDEQYF
TRBJ1-6 TRBV10-3 medium-sized CAISESGNSGDSPLHF
TRBJ2-1 TRBV9 - CASSLGLAGTYNEQFF
TRBJ2-7 TRBV6-2/TRBV6-3 - CAVGSGGSEQYF
TRBJ2-7 TRBV4-3 medium-sized CASSLGTGAEQYF
TRBJ2-7 TRBV7-6 - CASSFGGSSPLSYEQYF
TRBJ2-7 TRBV5-5 medium-sized CASTTEGDYAHGEQYF
TRBJ2-2 TRBV5-1 - CASTPRGGDTGELFF
TRBJ1-6 TRBV11-2 - CASSLGTNSPLHF
TRBJ2-1 TRBV3-1 - CASSQVTSGGVSYNEQFF